This T cell receptor beta chain was obtained from a study of blood T cell repertoires in COVID-19. TCRdb's copy holds only in-frame clones and misses some; the assay was immunoSEQ multiplex PCR. Counted here are around 60,000 clones, nearly 90% occurring once; the ten biggest clones make up 3.5% to 4.5%. The CDR3 length is 14 residues. V was clipped by 4 bases and J by 1 base; unmatched bases: 3. Germline V gene lookup returns CDR1 SNHLY and CDR2 FYNNEI. The receptor was derived from a man aged 45-60 years with active COVID-19. This sequence joins TRBV2 and TRBJ1-1; 7 positions match TRBD1. Sequencing was done on a sample of peripheral blood. DNA of the CDR3: TGTGCCAGCAGTGTTCAGGGGGAGAACACTGAAGCTTTCTTT. Translation gives CASSVQGENTEAFF.